The 32 T cell receptor beta chains in this list originate from one sample, sequenced in a study of CD8+ T cells in alopecia areata. It was cDNA, reverse transcribed from extracted RNA, that served as the sequencing template. Profiled with immunoSEQ multiplex PCR; TCRdb holds only in-frame clones, not every one. The sample yields 69,000 or so clones, 60% seen once. The sequenced sample was CD8+ T cells sorted from blood, obtained at week 0. The receptor source for this set is a human donor with alopecia areata.

The genes are TRBV5-6 and TRBJ1-5, with unresolved D. Germline CDR1 SGHDT, CDR2 YYEEEE. The V end was cut by 0 bases, the J end by 4 bases, with 5 bases between. The length of the CDR3 is 13 residues. CDR3 sequence (DNA): TGTGCCAGCAGCTTGGCGGGGAATCAGCCCCAGCATTTT. It encodes CASSLAGNQPQHF.

The chain has TRBV6-5 and TRBJ2-3; D not resolved. Trimming took off 10 bases at V and 6 bases at J, with 11 bases between the two ends. CDR3 length: 11 amino acids. Germline V gene lookup returns CDR1 MNHEY and CDR2 SVGAGI. CDR3 region: CATLVADTQYF. CDR3 nucleotide sequence: TGTGCCACCTTAGTCGCCGATACGCAGTATTTT.

The V and J genes are TRBV25-1 and TRBJ2-2; D is perhaps TRBD1 (5 bases). Germline lookup yields CDR1 MGHDK and CDR2 SYGVNS. This CDR3 comprises 13 residues. V dropped 5 bases and J dropped 1 base, with 5 bases sitting between them. The CDR3: CASSTGNTGELFF. In nucleotides, the CDR3 is TGTGCCAGCAGTACAGGGAACACCGGGGAGCTGTTTTTT.

This clone was detected a few times. The V call is TRBV28, the J call TRBJ1-2; D is possibly TRBD1 (6 bases). The CDR3 sequence is 13 residues long. Germline CDR1 reads MDHEN; CDR2 reads SYDVKM. Trimming pared 8 bases from V and 1 base from J, leaving 11 bases between. The CDR3 sequence is CASVRQVNYGYTF. CDR3 nucleotides: TGTGCCAGCGTTCGACAGGTTAACTATGGCTACACCTTC.

Written as DNA, the CDR3 is TGTGCCAGCAGTACCTTTAGCTCTGGGGCCAACGTCCTGACTTTC. Its protein product is CASSTFSSGANVLTF. The rearrangement joins TRBV9 to TRBJ2-6; D unresolved. The germline CDR1 and CDR2 sequences are SGDLS and YYNGEE. The CDR3 totals 15 residues. V dropped 5 bases and J dropped 0 bases, with 9 bases sitting between them.

The rearrangement uses TRBV7-2 and TRBJ1-4; D uncertain. Germline CDR1 is SGHTA and CDR2 is FQGNSA. Trimming took 1 base from V and 10 from J, leaving 19 bases between them. The CDR3 runs 16 residues. This CDR3 is CASSLVSGPSSGKLFF. The CDR3, as DNA: TGTGCCAGCAGCTTAGTGAGTGGCCCGAGTTCTGGAAAACTGTTTTTT.

This clone was observed a single time. The J gene is TRBJ2-2, the V gene TRBV2, with D tentatively TRBD2 (5 bases). The CDR3 runs 15 residues. Germline CDR1 and CDR2: SNHLY and FYNNEI. Trimming cost V 3 bases and J 0 bases, with 8 bases left between them. In nucleotides, the CDR3 is TGTGCCAGCAGTGATGGACTTTCGAACACCGGGGAGCTGTTTTTT. Translating it yields CASSDGLSNTGELFF.

Worth noting for this clone: The junction does not match germline at one end; this may be a read error. The V gene is TRBV6-5, the J gene TRBJ1-2; 8 bases agree with TRBD1. Per the germline V gene, CDR1 is MNHEY and CDR2 is SVGAGI. The CDR3 is 14 amino acids. The chain's CDR3 is CAISEYGTGDGYTF. CDR3 bases: TGTGCCATCAGTGAGTACGGGACAGGAGATGGCTACACCTTC.

The table lists this clone with a few counts. The chain links TRBV7-9 to TRBJ2-5; unclear D gene. Germline V gene lookup returns CDR1 SEHNR and CDR2 FQNEAQ (reference sequence). V was clipped by 10 bases and J by 4 bases, with 16 bases between them. This CDR3 spans 13 amino acids. This CDR3 reads CAIGGVGSETQYF. In DNA form, the CDR3 reads TGTGCCATTGGCGGAGTGGGATCAGAGACCCAGTACTTC. The complete variable domain, with remaining parts taken from reference TRBV7-9 and TRBJ2-5, reads DTGVSQNPRHKITKRGQNVTFRCDPISEHNRLYWYRQTLGQGPEFLTYFQNEAQLEKSRLLSDRFSAERPKGSFSTLEIQRTEQGDSAMYLCAIGGVGSETQYFGPGTRLLVL.

The chain couples TRBV5-1 to TRBJ2-6; the match to TRBD2 covers 13 bases. V shed 0 bases and J 4 bases; nucleotides not matched to a gene: 7. Germline CDR1 and CDR2: SGHRS and YFSETQ. The CDR3 is made up of 19 amino acids. The CDR3 here is CASSLGTSGSHAGANVLTF. CDR3 bases: TGCGCCAGCAGCTTGGGGACTAGCGGGAGCCATGCCGGGGCCAACGTCCTGACTTTC.

This chain's CDR3 is CASRTRERDSYNEQFF. The CDR3 DNA sequence: TGTGCCAGCAGAACCCGTGAGCGGGACTCCTACAATGAGCAGTTCTTC. The rearrangement joins TRBV27 to TRBJ2-1; 7 bases align to TRBD2. The CDR3 runs to 16 residues. J lost 0 bases, V lost 6 bases, and 8 bases had no gene match. CDR1 is MNHEY, CDR2 SMNVEV, per germline (reference sequence).

V gene TRBV29-1 combines with J gene TRBJ1-2, with TRBD1 matching 8 bases. In germline, CDR1 is SQVTM, CDR2 ANQGSEA. V was clipped by 2 bases and J by 3 bases; unmatched bases: 5. This CDR3 comprises 14 residues. For the CDR3, the DNA is TGCAGCGTTGAAACGCCGGACAGGGACTATGGCTACACCTTC. Protein product: CSVETPDRDYGYTF.

This clone was seen once. V is TRBV30 and J is TRBJ1-5, with D possibly being TRBD1 (5 bases). CDR3 length equals 13 residues. Germline CDR1 and CDR2: GTSNPN and SVGIG (reference sequence). V lost 1 base and J lost 8, with 12 bases in between. The CDR3 is CAWSAGFTEPQHF. In DNA form, the CDR3 reads TGTGCCTGGAGTGCAGGGTTTACGGAGCCCCAGCATTTT. The whole variable domain, filled in from reference TRBV30 and TRBJ1-5, reads SQTIHQWPATLVQPVGSPLSLECTVEGTSNPNLYWYRQAAGRGLQLLFYSVGIGQISSEVPQNLSASRPQDRQFILSSKKLLLSDSGFYLCAWSAGFTEPQHFGDGTRLSIL.

The chain is built from TRBV4-1 and TRBJ2-7; a weak D match, TRBD2 (6 bases). Germline values: CDR1 MGHRA, CDR2 YSYEKL. This CDR3 comprises 18 residues. V was trimmed by 0 bases and J by 7 bases, leaving 25 bases between them. CDR3 sequence: CASSQEGSTGTDSWEQYF. In DNA form, the CDR3 reads TGCGCCAGCAGCCAAGAGGGATCGACCGGGACTGACTCCTGGGAGCAGTACTTC.

This clone was found a few times. The J gene is TRBJ2-6, the V gene TRBV7-2; D gene ambiguous. CDR1 is SGHTA, CDR2 FQGNSA, per germline. Trimming left V 1 base short and J 3 bases short, with 1 base between. This CDR3 comprises 13 residues. As DNA, the CDR3 is TGTGCCAGCAGCTTAGATGGGGCCAACGTCCTGACTTTC. Its protein is CASSLDGANVLTF.

CDR3 coding DNA: TGTGCCAGCAGCTCAACGGACGGAAACACTGAAGCTTTCTTT. It codes for CASSSTDGNTEAFF. The chain has TRBV7-3 and TRBJ1-1; D unresolved. CDR3 length: 14 residues. Trimming stripped 4 bases from V and 2 bases from J, with 11 bases between. Germline CDR1 is SGHTA and CDR2 is FQGTGA.

The V call is TRBV19, the J call TRBJ1-2, with TRBD1 matching 9 bases. Trimming cost V 2 bases and J 4 bases; bases outside gene matches: 2. The germline V gene has CDR1 LNHDA and CDR2 SQIVND (reference sequence). This CDR3 has 14 amino acids. CDR3 in DNA: TGTGCCAGTAGTATATCGGGACAGGGCTATGGCTACACCTTC. Protein sequence: CASSISGQGYGYTF.

The CDR3, as DNA: TGCAGCGTTCCGGGACTCCGAGGCTACACCTTC. Protein: CSVPGLRGYTF. This chain links TRBV29-1 with TRBJ1-2, with a possible D match to TRBD1 (5 bases). The CDR3 covers 11 residues. The germline gives CDR1 SQVTM, CDR2 ANQGSEA. V lost 5 bases, J lost 8 bases, and 12 bases lay in between.

The table lists this clone with a count of one. The V call is TRBV9, the J call TRBJ2-5; 7 nucleotides align to TRBD2. After removal of 3 bases from V and 3 bases from J, the junction contained 11 bases not matched to a gene. This CDR3 has 16 amino acids. Germline V lookup: CDR1 SGDLS, CDR2 YYNGEE. The CDR3: CASSADMTGLKETQYF. The CDR3 DNA follows: TGTGCCAGCAGCGCCGACATGACGGGACTAAAAGAGACCCAGTACTTC.

This clone is categorized as large. This chain connects TRBV6-5 to TRBJ2-3; 7 bases match TRBD2. V was clipped by 7 bases and J by 4 bases; unmatched bases: 8. From germline, CDR1 is MNHEY and CDR2 SVGAGI. The CDR3 totals 14 residues. CDR3 loop: CASTTSAPSDTQYF. The CDR3 DNA reads TGTGCCAGCACCACTAGCGCCCCTTCAGATACGCAGTATTTT.

The rearrangement uses TRBV5-1 and TRBJ2-7; no firm D call. The CDR3 is 14 amino acids. The germline V gene encodes CDR1 SGHRS and CDR2 YFSETQ. The ends were cut back, 0 bases at V and 5 bases at J, with 12 bases in the middle. In DNA form, the CDR3 reads TGCGCCAGCAGCTTGGGACACCTCCCCGACGAGCAGTACTTC. Translation gives CASSLGHLPDEQYF.

This clone was counted once. The V and J genes are TRBV13 and TRBJ2-6, with TRBD2 as a possible D gene (6 bases). The CDR3 is made up of 21 amino acids. Germline-derived CDR1 and CDR2 are PRHDT and FYEKMQ (reference sequence). V gave up 4 bases and J gave up 0 bases, with 25 bases separating them. CDR3 in amino acids: CASSSRLDLEIQLSGANVLTF. As DNA, the CDR3 is TGTGCCAGCAGCTCTAGACTAGACCTAGAAATTCAGCTCTCTGGGGCCAACGTCCTGACTTTC.

The chain links TRBV19 to TRBJ2-7, with D hard to call. V gave up 2 bases and J gave up 0 bases, with 8 bases separating them. Germline V gene sequence: CDR1 LNHDA, CDR2 SQIVND (reference sequence). The CDR3 is made up of 14 amino acids. The CDR3: CASSISMSSYEQYF. The CDR3 nucleotides read TGTGCCAGTAGTATATCGATGAGCTCCTACGAGCAGTACTTC.

The chain carries TRBV9 and TRBJ1-2; 10 bases are a match to TRBD1. Germline V lookup: CDR1 SGDLS, CDR2 YYNGEE. This CDR3 region has 13 residues. After removal of 3 bases from V and 6 bases from J, the junction contained 2 bases not matched to a gene. The CDR3 sequence is CASSGQGADGYTF. The CDR3, as DNA: TGTGCCAGCAGCGGACAGGGGGCGGATGGCTACACCTTC.

The genes are TRBV18 and TRBJ2-1, with 8 bases aligning to TRBD1. V trimming: 5 bases; J trimming: 4 bases; junction bases outside the gene matches: 7. Germline values: CDR1 KGHSH, CDR2 LQKENI. The CDR3 sequence is 15 residues long. CDR3 sequence (DNA): TGTGCCAGCTCATCATCGACAGGGGTGTACAATGAGCAGTTCTTC. Translation gives CASSSSTGVYNEQFF. The full variable domain, with the rest looked up from reference TRBV18 and TRBJ2-1, is NAGVMQNPRHLVRRRGQEARLRCSPMKGHSHVYWYRQLPEEGLKFMVYLQKENIIDESGMPKERFSAEFPKEGPSILRIQQVVRGDSAAYFCASSSSTGVYNEQFFGPGTRLTVL.

The genes are TRBV5-5 and TRBJ1-4; D is unclear. This CDR3 is 14 amino acids long. Trimming stripped 4 bases from V and 0 bases from J, with 7 bases between. Germline assignment: CDR1 SGHKS and CDR2 YYEKEE (reference sequence). The CDR3 protein is CASSESATNEKLFF. In nucleotides, the CDR3 is TGTGCCAGCAGCGAAAGTGCAACTAATGAAAAACTGTTTTTT.

The V call is TRBV29-1, the J call TRBJ2-1; 9 nucleotides match TRBD1. The germline gives CDR1 SQVTM, CDR2 ANQGSEA. Trimming at V came to 6 bases and at J to 8 bases, leaving 8 bases not matched to a gene. This CDR3 has 13 residues. This CDR3 is CSVGIQGADEQFF. DNA of the CDR3: TGCAGCGTAGGAATACAGGGGGCCGATGAGCAGTTCTTC.

V is TRBV25-1 and J is TRBJ1-2, with D unclear. Germline V gene lookup returns CDR1 MGHDK and CDR2 SYGVNS. The CDR3 is 14 residues long. Deletions cut 4 bases from V and 5 bases from J, with 14 bases between. Here the CDR3 DNA reads TGTGCCAGCAGTGTCGGGCCAGGAAGATATGGCTACACCTTC. It yields the protein CASSVGPGRYGYTF.

V and J are TRBV5-1 and TRBJ2-2, with D uncertain. Trimming stripped 0 bases from V and 1 base from J, with 4 bases between. In germline, CDR1 is SGHRS, CDR2 YFSETQ. The CDR3 extends over 14 amino acids. CDR3 amino acids: CASSLVQNTGELFF. The DNA of the CDR3 is TGCGCCAGCAGCTTGGTACAGAACACCGGGGAGCTGTTTTTT.

The V and J genes are TRBV7-9 and TRBJ2-7; D remains ambiguous. This CDR3 region has 11 residues. V dropped 2 bases and J dropped 4 bases, with 3 bases sitting between them. Looked up from germline, CDR1 is SEHNR and CDR2 is FQNEAQ (reference sequence). This chain's CDR3 is CASSLMYEQYF. The CDR3 DNA reads TGTGCCAGCAGCTTAATGTACGAGCAGTACTTC.

This chain links TRBV30 with TRBJ1-1; weak D call: TRBD1 (5 bases). This CDR3 spans 14 amino acids. Between the trimmed V and J ends, which lost 1 base and 5 bases, there was a span of 14 bases. Germline V gene sequence: CDR1 GTSNPN, CDR2 SVGIG (reference sequence). The CDR3 loop is CAWSGGTGWTEAFF. CDR3 sequence (DNA): TGTGCCTGGAGTGGTGGGACGGGGTGGACTGAAGCTTTCTTT.

This clone is a singleton in its sample. This chain's CDR3 is CASSASAEQYF. The CDR3 DNA reads TGTGCCAGCAGCGCTAGCGCCGAGCAGTACTTC. The V gene is TRBV9, the J gene TRBJ2-7, with D possibly TRBD2 on 6 matching bases. V dropped 3 bases and J dropped 6 bases, with 7 bases sitting between them. This CDR3 has 11 amino acids. CDR1 SGDLS and CDR2 YYNGEE come from the germline V gene.